The source of this T cell receptor (beta chain) is a study of blood T cell repertoires in COVID-19. Study in general: Samples taken during acute and convalescent COVID-19 were collected in the United States, Italy and Spain. T cells, B-cell-depleted T cells, or PBMCs provided the cDNA or gDNA that served as material.

The study recruited people aged roughly 18 to 95 years across about two dozen US areas. The germline V and J ends were trimmed by 2 bases and 9 bases, with 19 bases remaining between them. CDR3 length: 15 residues. CDR1 MNHNS and CDR2 SASEGT come from the germline V gene. Only in-frame clones appear in the TCRdb table, and some are missing; sequencing was by immunoSEQ multiplex PCR. The profile shows roughly 290,000 clones, nearly 90% of them singletons. This sequence originates from a woman under 30 with acute COVID-19. The rearrangement links TRBV6-1 to TRBJ2-5, with a possible D match to TRBD1 (5 bases). Sequencing was done on a sample of PBMCs or T cells enriched from blood (not recorded which). The chain's CDR3 is CASSEWLWGSGSQYF. DNA of the CDR3: TGTGCCAGCAGTGAATGGCTGTGGGGCAGTGGGTCCCAGTACTTC.